These T cell receptor beta chains were read from a single sample in a study of shared clonotypes between healthy human individuals. Clones were read by immunoSEQ multiplex PCR, and TCRdb kept only the in-frame ones, dropping some. The data show roughly 640,000 clones, roughly 70% seen once. Specimen: memory CD4+ T cells sorted from blood. The receptors were gathered from a woman in her 30s in good health. Each CDR3 is given with its conserved first and last residue. D genes are given only for firm matches. Not all rows give a size; the values are once, few, many and, for expanded clones, a class.

clone size: once; J gene: TRBJ2-1; D gene: NA; V gene: TRBV7-9; CDR3 DNA: TGTGCCAGCAGCTTAACGGCGGGACTCGATGAGCAGTTCTTC; CDR3 protein: CASSLTAGLDEQFF
clone size: NA; J gene: TRBJ2-3; D gene: NA; V gene: TRBV2; CDR3 DNA: TGTGCCAGCAGTGAAACGTTCGTTACGCAGTATTTT; CDR3 protein: CASSETFVTQYF
clone size: once; J gene: TRBJ1-1; D gene: TRBD1; V gene: TRBV28; CDR3 DNA: TGTGCCAGCAGTTTACCCGGGACAGGGAGGGCTGAAGCTTTCTTT; CDR3 protein: CASSLPGTGRAEAFF
clone size: few; J gene: TRBJ2-5; D gene: NA; V gene: TRBV30; CDR3 DNA: TGTGCCTGGAGTGTAGAGTACCAAGAGACCCAGTACTTC; CDR3 protein: CAWSVEYQETQYF
clone size: few; J gene: TRBJ2-3; D gene: TRBD2; V gene: TRBV4-1; CDR3 DNA: TGCGCCAGCAGCCAAGTTAGGGCGGGAGCTAAGACAGATACGCAGTATTTT; CDR3 protein: CASSQVRAGAKTDTQYF
clone size: NA; J gene: TRBJ2-1; D gene: NA; V gene: TRBV5-1; CDR3 DNA: TGCGCCAGCAGCCAGGACAGCATCTCCTACAATGAGCAGTTCTTC; CDR3 protein: CASSQDSISYNEQFF
clone size: NA; J gene: TRBJ2-5; D gene: NA; V gene: TRBV27; CDR3 DNA: TGTGCCAGCAGCCTAAGAGCCGTACCCAGGGAGACCCAGTACTTC; CDR3 protein: CASSLRAVPRETQYF
clone size: once; J gene: TRBJ2-1; D gene: TRBD2; V gene: TRBV11-2; CDR3 DNA: TGTGCCAGCAGCTTTCGACTAGCGCGTTACAATGAGCAGTTCTTC; CDR3 protein: CASSFRLARYNEQFF
clone size: NA; J gene: TRBJ1-1; D gene: TRBD1; V gene: TRBV29-1; CDR3 DNA: TGCAGCGTCCAAAGACAGGGTAACACTGAAGCTTTCTTT; CDR3 protein: CSVQRQGNTEAFF
clone size: few; J gene: TRBJ2-2; D gene: NA; V gene: TRBV19; CDR3 DNA: TGTGCCAGTAGGTGGACAGGGACTAGTGGGGAGCTGTTTTTT; CDR3 protein: CASRWTGTSGELFF
clone size: once; J gene: TRBJ2-5; D gene: TRBD1; V gene: TRBV19; CDR3 DNA: TGTGCCAGTAGTCTGCACAGGGGTCCACAAGAGACCCAGTACTTC; CDR3 protein: CASSLHRGPQETQYF
clone size: NA; J gene: TRBJ2-7; D gene: TRBD1; V gene: TRBV6-5; CDR3 DNA: TGTGCCAGCAGCAGACAGGGGTTCTCCTACGAGCAGTACTTC; CDR3 protein: CASSRQGFSYEQYF
clone size: NA; J gene: TRBJ2-7; D gene: NA; V gene: TRBV5-1; CDR3 DNA: TGTGCCAGCAGCTATCACGGGTCCTACGAGCAGTACTTC; CDR3 protein: CASSYHGSYEQYF
clone size: NA; J gene: TRBJ2-6; D gene: NA; V gene: TRBV10-3; CDR3 DNA: TGTGCCATCAGGATACAGGGTTCGGGGGCCAACGTCCTGACTTTC; CDR3 protein: CAIRIQGSGANVLTF
clone size: NA; J gene: TRBJ2-2; D gene: NA; V gene: TRBV6-6; CDR3 DNA: TGTGCCAGCAGTCGGACTCGCACCGGGGAGCTGTTTTTT; CDR3 protein: CASSRTRTGELFF
clone size: NA; J gene: TRBJ1-1; D gene: NA; V gene: TRBV5-1; CDR3 DNA: TGCGCCAGCAGCTGGAACAGGGAGACTGAAGCTTTCTTT; CDR3 protein: CASSWNRETEAFF